This T cell receptor (beta chain) was recovered during a study of Ad26.COV2.S vaccination and SARS-CoV-2 variants. Study-level background: Dosing was one shot or two shots 56 days apart.

Study conclusions and caveats: While placebo recipients had lower spike-specific TCR breadth, vaccine recipients had more. Marked by substantial breadth, spike-specific CD8+ and CD4+ T cell responses were reportedly seen after vaccination.

Clones were read by immunoSEQ multiplex PCR, and TCRdb kept only the in-frame ones, dropping some. The sample carries roughly 240,000 clones, around 87% recorded once. Notes on this clone: Its target is not known.

Stated treatment: over 15 received Ad26.COV2.S at low or high dose, single or two shots; 5 received placebo; per-sample allocation not given. Sampling was done on day 63 after the first vaccine or placebo injection. In the vaccine, an Ad26 vector expressed the SARS-CoV-2 spike of the Wuhan strain. The sequence was collected from a person aged 18-65 years who received the Ad26.COV2.S COVID-19 vaccine or a placebo. This specimen was peripheral blood, taken in a trial of Ad26.COV2.S vaccine versus placebo.

CDR3 sequence (DNA): TGTGCCAGCAGCTTCTACGGAGATGGGGCAGATACGCAGTATTTT. Translation: CASSFYGDGADTQYF. V and J are TRBV7-2 and TRBJ2-3; D not resolved. Germline assignment: CDR1 SGHTA and CDR2 FQGNSA. The CDR3 loop spans 15 amino acids. Trimming left V 3 bases short and J 4 bases short, with 14 bases between.